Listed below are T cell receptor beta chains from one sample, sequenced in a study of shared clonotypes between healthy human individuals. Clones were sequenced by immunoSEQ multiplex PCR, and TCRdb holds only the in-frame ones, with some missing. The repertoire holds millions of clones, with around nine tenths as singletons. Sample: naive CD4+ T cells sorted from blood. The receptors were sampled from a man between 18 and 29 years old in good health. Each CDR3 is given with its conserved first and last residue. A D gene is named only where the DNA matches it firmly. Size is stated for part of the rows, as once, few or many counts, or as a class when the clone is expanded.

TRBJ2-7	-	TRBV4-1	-	CASSQGRSSYEQYF	TGCGCCAGCAGCCAAGGACGGAGCTCCTACGAGCAGTACTTC
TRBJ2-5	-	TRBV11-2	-	CASSLSTLQETQYF	TGTGCCAGCAGCTTATCGACTCTCCAAGAGACCCAGTACTTC
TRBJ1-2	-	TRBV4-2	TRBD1	CASSRGQGFGYTF	TGTGCCAGCAGCCGGGGACAGGGGTTTGGCTACACCTTC
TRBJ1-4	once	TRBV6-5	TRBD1	CASTNRGNEKLFF	TGTGCCAGCACCAACAGGGGAAATGAAAAACTGTTTTTT
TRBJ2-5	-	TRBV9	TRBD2	CASSAPGTSGGGTQYF	TGTGCCAGCAGCGCCCCCGGGACTAGCGGTGGTGGGACCCAGTACTTC
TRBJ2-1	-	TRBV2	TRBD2	CASRPGLEVGDEQFF	TGTGCCAGCAGGCCCGGACTAGAGGTGGGGGATGAGCAGTTCTTC
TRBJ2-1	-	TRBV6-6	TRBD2	CASSYSSGTSEFF	TGTGCCAGCAGTTACTCCTCCGGGACTAGCGAGTTCTTC
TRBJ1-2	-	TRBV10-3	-	CAISQSTSGPYGYTF	TGTGCCATCAGTCAAAGCACCTCAGGGCCCTATGGCTACACCTTC
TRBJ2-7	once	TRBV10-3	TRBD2	CAISVGGRADEQYF	TGTGCCATCAGTGTAGGCGGGAGGGCAGACGAGCAGTACTTC
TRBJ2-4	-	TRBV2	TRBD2	CASRLAGGPNIQYF	TGTGCCAGCAGGCTAGCGGGGGGACCAAACATTCAGTACTTC